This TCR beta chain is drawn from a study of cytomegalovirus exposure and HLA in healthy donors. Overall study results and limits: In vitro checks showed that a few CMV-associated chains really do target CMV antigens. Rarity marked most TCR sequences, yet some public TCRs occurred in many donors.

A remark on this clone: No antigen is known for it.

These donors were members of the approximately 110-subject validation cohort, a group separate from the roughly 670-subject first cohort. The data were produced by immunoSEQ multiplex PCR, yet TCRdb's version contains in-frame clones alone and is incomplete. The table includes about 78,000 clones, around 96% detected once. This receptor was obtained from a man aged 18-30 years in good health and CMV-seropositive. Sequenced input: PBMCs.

The CDR3 is CASSLGQGASPQHF. In nucleotides, the CDR3 is TGTGCCAGCAGCCTGGGACAGGGGGCGAGTCCCCAGCATTTT. V usage is TRBV5-6 and J usage is TRBJ1-5, with 12 bases that match TRBD1. Germline-derived CDR1 and CDR2 are SGHDT and YYEEEE. CDR3 length equals 14 residues. The V and J ends lost 4 bases and 10 bases, in that order; junction bases with no gene match: 6.